This T cell receptor (beta chain) was sequenced during a study of blood T cell repertoires in COVID-19. Assignment of participants to cohorts was predicated upon participant-reported clinical history. V dropped 2 bases and J dropped 5 bases, with 18 bases sitting between them. This CDR3 spans 16 amino acids. In germline, CDR1 is SGHAT, CDR2 FQNNGV. Original processing methods: Estimation of nucleated cell counts was performed using reference gene primer amplification. Produced via immunoSEQ multiplex PCR; TCRdb's table is partial and in-frame only. The D gene and trimming were derived from the DNA, and the V and J assignments and clone size from that table. The sample holds 210,000 or so clones, roughly 88% seen once.

The sequence was collected from a young woman who had been exposed to COVID-19. This sequence joins TRBV11-2 and TRBJ2-5; the D gene is possibly TRBD2 (6 bases). Sequencing was performed on PBMCs or T cells enriched from blood (not recorded which). Written as DNA, the CDR3 is TGTGCCAGCAGCTTAATTCCGGGACTTAAGGGCGAGACCCAGTACTTC. Translated, it gives CASSLIPGLKGETQYF. Full variable domain (outside the CDR3, taken from reference TRBV11-2 and TRBJ2-5): EAGVAQSPRYKIIEKRQSVAFWCNPISGHATLYWYQQILGQGPKLLIQFQNNGVVDDSQLPKDRFSAERLKGVDSTLKIQPAKLEDSAVYLCASSLIPGLKGETQYFGPGTRLLVL.